One and the same sample provided the 26 T cell receptor beta chains below, sequenced in a study of T cells after yellow fever vaccination. In TCRdb, the 5' RACE reads were re-called with MiXCR into one record per CDR3 protein. The data hold 450,000 to 650,000 distinct CDR3 sequences, with roughly 13% observed a single time. Here the sequenced sample was PBMCs, taken on the day of the yellow fever booster vaccination. These TCRs come from a man under 40 who received the YFV17D yellow fever vaccine.

There are a few counts of this clonotype. V gene TRBV29-1 combines with J gene TRBJ2-3; D gene uncertain. Germline CDR1 and CDR2: SQVTM and ANQGSEA. The CDR3 is made up of 15 amino acids. Trimming took off 1 base at V and 2 bases at J, with 13 bases between the two ends. The CDR3 nucleotides are TGCAGCGTTGAAGTATCGGGCTTAGCCACAGATACGCAGTATTTT. Amino acids: CSVEVSGLATDTQYF.

This clonotype occurred many times. The chain combines TRBV12-3 or TRBV12-4 with TRBJ2-3; 7 bases map to TRBD1. V dropped 5 bases and J dropped 4; count of bases not matched to a gene: 9. CDR3 length: 15 residues. CDR3 DNA: TGTGCCAGCAGTCCCCGACAGGGTCAATCAGATACGCAGTATTTT. Its translation is CASSPRQGQSDTQYF.

The chain uses TRBV21-1 and TRBJ2-7. TRBV21-1 is a pseudogene locus. The CDR3 consists of 12 residues. The DNA of the CDR3 is TGTGCCAGCAGCAAACACAGCTACGAGCAGTACTTC. Amino acid sequence: CASSKHSYEQYF.

Worth noting for this clonotype: An end of the junction does not agree with germline; a read error may underlie this. The chain recombines TRBV20-1 with TRBJ1-1; unclear D gene. The CDR3 spans 16 residues. CDR1 and CDR2 (germline): DFQATT, SNEGSKA (reference sequence). CDR3 loop: CCARVGRAEMNTEAFF. The CDR3 nucleotides are TGCTGTGCTAGAGTCGGGAGGGCCGAGATGAACACTGAAGCTTTCTTT.

This clonotype was counted a few times. The chain joins TRBV23-1 to TRBJ1-2; D is perhaps TRBD1 (6 bases). TRBV23-1 is classed as an ORF, of uncertain function. This CDR3 region has 19 residues. V dropped 3 bases and J dropped 7 bases, with 30 bases sitting between them. The CDR3 loop is CASSQRATVDRPLLGGYTF. In DNA form, the CDR3 reads TGCGCCAGCAGTCAGAGGGCGACAGTCGACAGGCCGCTCTTGGGTGGCTACACCTTC.

The chain couples TRBV30 to TRBJ2-7; weak D call: TRBD2 (7 bases). V was pared by 5 bases and J by 2 bases, with 19 bases between. CDR1 is GTSNPN and CDR2 is SVGIG in the germline V gene (reference sequence). The CDR3 consists of 15 residues. The CDR3 DNA sequence: TGTGCCTGGGCCGCCGGGGAGGGGGTAGCCTACGAGCAGTACTTC. Translated, it gives CAWAAGEGVAYEQYF. The complete variable domain, with remaining parts taken from reference TRBV30 and TRBJ2-7, reads SQTIHQWPATLVQPVGSPLSLECTVEGTSNPNLYWYRQAAGRGLQLLFYSVGIGQISSEVPQNLSASRPQDRQFILSSKKLLLSDSGFYLCAWAAGEGVAYEQYFGPGTRLTVT.

This clonotype was detected many times. The chain uses TRBV10-3 and TRBJ2-1, with a weak D call TRBD2 (6 bases). CDR1 is ENHRY, CDR2 SYGVKD, per germline. V was pared by 4 bases and J by 4 bases, with 14 bases between. The CDR3 loop spans 15 amino acids. This chain's CDR3 is CAISAQEGGYNEQFF. In DNA form, the CDR3 reads TGTGCCATCAGTGCCCAGGAGGGAGGTTACAATGAGCAGTTCTTC.

The chain links TRBV10-3 to TRBJ2-2, with TRBD2 identical over 10 bases. The V gene's germline CDR1 is ENHRY and CDR2 SYGVKD. There are 15 residues in the CDR3. J gave up 7 bases and V 3 bases, and 5 bases lay outside the gene matches. Here the CDR3 DNA reads TGTGCCATCAGTGACGGTAGCGGGAGGATCGGGGAGCTGTTTTTT. Its translation is CAISDGSGRIGELFF.

This clonotype showed up many times. The chain carries TRBV20-1 and TRBJ2-2, with D hard to call. Germline CDR1 reads DFQATT; CDR2 reads SNEGSKA (reference sequence). CDR3 size: 13 residues. V was cut by 0 bases and J by 1 base, with 3 bases left in between. CDR3 in DNA: TGCAGTGCTAGAGATCGGAACACCGGGGAGCTGTTTTTT. Its translation: CSARDRNTGELFF.

There are a few counts of this clonotype. This chain links TRBV20-1 with TRBJ2-3; D is perhaps TRBD2 (5 bases). This CDR3 has 15 residues. The germline gives CDR1 DFQATT, CDR2 SNEGSKA (reference sequence). V was pared by 3 bases and J by 2 bases, with 15 bases between. For the CDR3, the DNA is TGCAGTGCTAGCAGCGGTCTCCGGATCACAGATACGCAGTATTTT. This gives the protein CSASSGLRITDTQYF.

The chain uses TRBV6-1 and TRBJ2-7; 7 nucleotides match TRBD1. The CDR3 length is 14 residues. Germline lookup yields CDR1 MNHNS and CDR2 SASEGT. J was trimmed by 1 base and V by 5 bases; bases with no gene match: 5. This CDR3 is CASSRLTGSYEQYF. The CDR3 coding sequence is TGTGCCAGCAGTCGCCTGACAGGGTCCTACGAGCAGTACTTC.

This clonotype was seen a handful of times. V and J are TRBV5-6 and TRBJ2-5, with D uncertain. Germline CDR1 and CDR2: SGHDT and YYEEEE. V was pared by 3 bases and J by 7 bases, with 10 bases between. CDR3 size: 12 residues. The DNA for the CDR3 is TGTGCCAGCAGCTACCCGCCTGGGACCCAGTACTTC. It encodes CASSYPPGTQYF.

The CDR3 loop reads CSARAGAYNSPLHF. CDR3 DNA sequence: TGCAGTGCTAGAGCTGGAGCGTATAATTCACCCCTCCACTTT. V usage is TRBV20-1 and J usage is TRBJ1-6, with no clear D. The V and J ends lost 1 base and 4 bases respectively, with 8 bases between them. Germline lookup yields CDR1 DFQATT and CDR2 SNEGSKA (reference sequence). The CDR3 sequence is 14 residues long.

The rearrangement joins TRBV14 to TRBJ2-1; D remains unclear. V dropped 5 bases and J dropped 10 bases, with 12 bases sitting between them. CDR1 SGHDN and CDR2 FVKESK come from the germline V gene. This CDR3 region has 12 residues. The CDR3: CASSDPGREQFF. DNA of the CDR3: TGTGCCAGCAGCGACCCAGGCCGCGAGCAGTTCTTC.

This sequence joins TRBV5-1 and TRBJ2-1, with 7 bases that match TRBD2. The germline gives CDR1 SGHRS, CDR2 YFSETQ. J was trimmed by 6 bases and V by 6 bases; bases with no gene match: 12. The CDR3 length is 15 residues. The CDR3 region has the DNA TGCGCCAGCACCCCGTTGGCGGGAGTAGTCAATGAGCAGTTCTTC. This translates into CASTPLAGVVNEQFF.

The DNA for the CDR3 is TGCAGTGCCAGTCTAGGGCTTTCCTACGAGCAGTACTTC. It is translated as CSASLGLSYEQYF. This chain connects TRBV20-1 to TRBJ2-7; D call uncertain. The CDR3 totals 13 residues. Germline values: CDR1 DFQATT, CDR2 SNEGSKA (reference sequence). V was shortened by 6 bases and J by 1 base, with 13 bases between the two germline ends.

The chain is built from TRBV12-3 or TRBV12-4 and TRBJ2-2; 8 nucleotides line up with TRBD2. The V segment lost 7 bases and the J segment 5 bases; nucleotides outside the gene matches: 12. The CDR3 consists of 16 residues. The CDR3 DNA follows: TGTGCCAGCACTCTGGGGGTAGCGGGATTAACCGGGGAGCTGTTTTTT. Protein: CASTLGVAGLTGELFF.

The sample holds a few counts of this clonotype. The V and J genes are TRBV19 and TRBJ2-3, with D perhaps TRBD2 (6 bases). V dropped 1 base and J dropped 2 bases, with 28 bases sitting between them. There are 21 residues in the CDR3. Germline V lookup: CDR1 LNHDA, CDR2 SQIVND (reference sequence). Here the CDR3 DNA reads TGTGCCAGTAGTATAGCGAGCCTCACAGGTTCTAGCGCCCGTTTCACAGATACGCAGTATTTT. Amino acids: CASSIASLTGSSARFTDTQYF. Using reference TRBV19 and TRBJ2-3 for the parts outside the CDR3, the full variable domain is DGGITQSPKYLFRKEGQNVTLSCEQNLNHDAMYWYRQDPGQGLRLIYYSQIVNDFQKGDIAEGYSVSREKKESFPLTVTSAQKNPTAFYLCASSIASLTGSSARFTDTQYFGPGTRLTVL.

This CDR3 reads CSVGRRMNTEAFF. The CDR3 DNA reads as TGCAGCGTTGGCCGGCGGATGAACACTGAAGCTTTCTTT. The gene calls are TRBV29-1 and TRBJ1-1, with D unclear. There are 13 residues in the CDR3. Germline CDR1 reads SQVTM; CDR2 reads ANQGSEA. The V end was cut by 4 bases, the J end by 0 bases, with 9 bases between.

In this sample, this clonotype turned up a few times. V and J are TRBV5-5 and TRBJ2-7, with 13 bases fitting TRBD2. The CDR3 consists of 17 residues. V shed 3 bases, J shed 1 base, and the junction held 7 bases outside the gene matches. Germline V CDR1 and CDR2: SGHKS, YYEKEE (reference sequence). The CDR3 reads CASSSRGGLAGSYEQYF. DNA for the CDR3: TGTGCCAGCAGCTCCAGGGGGGGACTAGCGGGATCCTACGAGCAGTACTTC. Drawing the rest from reference TRBV5-5 and TRBJ2-7, the complete variable domain is DAGVTQSPTHLIKTRGQQVTLRCSPISGHKSVSWYQQVLGQGPQFIFQYYEKEERGRGNFPDRFSARQFPNYSSELNVNALLLGDSALYLCASSSRGGLAGSYEQYFGPGTRLTVT.

The chain uses TRBV5-1 and TRBJ2-3; TRBD2 matches 11 bases. Germline CDR1 and CDR2: SGHRS and YFSETQ. V was pared by 3 bases and J by 3 bases, with 6 bases of the junction left unmatched. This CDR3 has 16 residues. The CDR3 reads CASSSGTSGLTDTQYF. CDR3 in DNA: TGCGCCAGCAGCTCGGGGACTAGCGGACTAACAGATACGCAGTATTTT.

This clonotype showed up just a few times. The chain joins TRBV7-2 to TRBJ2-7, with a weak D call TRBD2 (6 bases). Germline V gives CDR1 SGHTA, CDR2 FQGNSA. CDR3 length: 14 residues. The V end lost 1 base, the J end lost 6 bases, and 13 bases lay between the germline ends. The CDR3 sequence is CASSLEWRDFEQYF. Here the CDR3 DNA reads TGTGCCAGCAGCTTAGAGTGGCGGGATTTCGAGCAGTACTTC.

This clonotype occurred a few times. The chain couples TRBV4-3 to TRBJ2-5, with 11 nucleotides matching TRBD2. V shed 0 bases, J shed 5 bases, and the junction held 8 bases outside the gene matches. Per germline, CDR1 LGHNA and CDR2 YSLEER. The CDR3 is 17 residues long. The DNA for the CDR3 is TGCGCCAGCAGCCAAGATTTGTCACTAGCGGGAGAGGAGACCCAGTACTTC. This encodes CASSQDLSLAGEETQYF.

J is TRBJ2-5 and V is TRBV28; D not resolved. Germline V lookup: CDR1 MDHEN, CDR2 SYDVKM. V shed 4 bases and J shed 5 bases, with 5 bases lying between them. The CDR3 runs to 11 residues. The CDR3 coding sequence is TGTGCCAGCAGTTCCATGGAGACCCAGTACTTC. Translation gives CASSSMETQYF.

There are many counts of this clonotype. This CDR3 reads CASSFGGRYEQYF. The CDR3 nucleotides read TGTGCCAGCAGTTTTGGAGGGCGCTACGAGCAGTACTTC. The genes are TRBV12-3 or TRBV12-4 and TRBJ2-7; D possibly corresponds to TRBD2 (6 bases). The CDR3 length is 13 residues. Trimming cost V 3 bases and J 3 bases, with 9 bases left between them.

This clonotype was picked up many times. The gene calls are TRBV12-3 or TRBV12-4 and TRBJ2-7, with TRBD2 matching over 7 bases. The CDR3 contains 14 residues. With V trimmed by 3 bases and J by 2 bases, 4 bases remained unmatched. This chain's CDR3 is CASSFGGGPYEQYF. DNA of the CDR3: TGTGCCAGCAGTTTTGGCGGGGGACCCTACGAGCAGTACTTC.